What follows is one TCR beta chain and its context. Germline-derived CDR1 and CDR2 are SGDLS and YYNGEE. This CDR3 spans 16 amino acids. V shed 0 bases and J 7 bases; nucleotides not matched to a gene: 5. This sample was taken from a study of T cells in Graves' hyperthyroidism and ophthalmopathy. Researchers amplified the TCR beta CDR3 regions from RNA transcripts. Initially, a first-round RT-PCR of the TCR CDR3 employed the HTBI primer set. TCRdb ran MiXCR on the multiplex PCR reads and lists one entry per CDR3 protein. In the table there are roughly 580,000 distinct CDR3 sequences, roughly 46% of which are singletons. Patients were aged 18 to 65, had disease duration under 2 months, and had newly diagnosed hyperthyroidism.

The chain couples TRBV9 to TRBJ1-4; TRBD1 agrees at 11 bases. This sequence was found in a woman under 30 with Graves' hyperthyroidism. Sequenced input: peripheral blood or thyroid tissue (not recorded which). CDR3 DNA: TGTGCCAGCAGCGTAGGAGGAGGGACAGGGGGTGAAAAACTGTTTTTT. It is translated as CASSVGGGTGGEKLFF. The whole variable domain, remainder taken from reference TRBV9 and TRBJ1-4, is DSGVTQTPKHLITATGQRVTLRCSPRSGDLSVYWYQQSLDQGLQFLIQYYNGEERAKGNILERFSAQQFPDLHSELNLSSLELGDSALYFCASSVGGGTGGEKLFFGSGTQLSVL.